These T cell receptor beta chains were read from a single sample in a study of ipilimumab plus nivolumab after autologous stem cell transplantation. Sequencing used immunoSEQ multiplex PCR; TCRdb keeps in-frame clones, though not all of them. The sample includes some 45,000 clones, around nine tenths of them seen just once. The sample here was PBMCs, taken in a trial of ipilimumab plus nivolumab as post-transplant consolidation. The source is a male donor with multiple myeloma. Each CDR3 is given with its conserved first and last residue. The order of the fields is V gene, J gene, D gene, CDR3 DNA, CDR3 protein. D genes are given only for firm matches.

V gene: TRBV6-1; J gene: TRBJ2-1; D gene: -; CDR3 DNA: TGTGCCAGCAGTGTCCAAGCGGCAGGTGGCAATGAGCAGTTCTTC; CDR3 protein: CASSVQAAGGNEQFF
V gene: TRBV5-8; J gene: TRBJ2-2; D gene: -; CDR3 DNA: TGTGCCAGCAGCCCTTGGAGGGGGGCTGACCCCGGGGAGCTGTTTTTT; CDR3 protein: CASSPWRGADPGELFF
V gene: TRBV5-1; J gene: TRBJ1-4; D gene: -; CDR3 DNA: TGCGCCAGCAGCTCCGGAAGGGTTGGTGAAAAACTGTTTTTT; CDR3 protein: CASSSGRVGEKLFF
V gene: TRBV11-1; J gene: TRBJ2-3; D gene: TRBD1; CDR3 DNA: TGTGCCAGCAGCTACGGACAGGGCATAAGCACAGATACGCAGTATTTT; CDR3 protein: CASSYGQGISTDTQYF
V gene: TRBV9; J gene: TRBJ1-2; D gene: TRBD1; CDR3 DNA: TGTGCCAGCAGCGCAGACAGGGGGCGCGTTGGCTACACCTTC; CDR3 protein: CASSADRGRVGYTF
V gene: TRBV5-1; J gene: TRBJ2-5; D gene: -; CDR3 DNA: TGCGCCAGCAGCTTGGAAGGGTTGGAGACCCAGTACTTC; CDR3 protein: CASSLEGLETQYF
V gene: TRBV5-1; J gene: TRBJ2-2; D gene: TRBD1; CDR3 DNA: TGCGCCAGCAGCCCGATGACCCAGGGGGTTAACACCGGGGAGCTGTTTTTT; CDR3 protein: CASSPMTQGVNTGELFF
V gene: TRBV5-1; J gene: TRBJ1-2; D gene: -; CDR3 DNA: TGCGCCAGCAGCTTGAGGGATAACTATGGCTACACCTTC; CDR3 protein: CASSLRDNYGYTF
V gene: TRBV7-7; J gene: TRBJ2-7; D gene: TRBD1; CDR3 DNA: TGTGCTAGCAGCTTAGGGACAGGGGGCATTTACGAGCAGTACTTC; CDR3 protein: CASSLGTGGIYEQYF
V gene: TRBV29-1; J gene: TRBJ1-2; D gene: TRBD1; CDR3 DNA: TGCAGCGTGCTTCCCGGGACAGGGGCTAACTATGGCTACACCTTC; CDR3 protein: CSVLPGTGANYGYTF
V gene: TRBV28; J gene: TRBJ1-2; D gene: -; CDR3 DNA: TGTGCCAGCAGTACCTCTGGACAAGGTGGCTACACCTTC; CDR3 protein: CASSTSGQGGYTF
V gene: TRBV9; J gene: TRBJ2-3; D gene: TRBD2; CDR3 DNA: TGTGCCAGCAGCGTCCGTGGGGGGGGAACAGATACGCAGTATTTT; CDR3 protein: CASSVRGGGTDTQYF
V gene: TRBV13; J gene: TRBJ2-3; D gene: -; CDR3 DNA: TGTGCCAGCAGCTTAGCCCGGGATAGCACAGATACGCAGTATTTT; CDR3 protein: CASSLARDSTDTQYF
V gene: TRBV7-9; J gene: TRBJ2-7; D gene: -; CDR3 DNA: TGTGCCAGCAGCTTACTGCACGGAACCTACGAGCAGTACTTC; CDR3 protein: CASSLLHGTYEQYF
V gene: TRBV5-1; J gene: TRBJ2-5; D gene: -; CDR3 DNA: TGCGCCAGCAGCGACGGGTTCTATAGCGGTAAAGAGACCCAGTACTTC; CDR3 protein: CASSDGFYSGKETQYF
V gene: TRBV6-1; J gene: TRBJ2-3; D gene: -; CDR3 DNA: TGTGCCAGCAGTCCGGGATTCGGAGATACGCAGTATTTT; CDR3 protein: CASSPGFGDTQYF
V gene: TRBV2; J gene: TRBJ2-3; D gene: -; CDR3 DNA: TGTGCCAGCATACCTGTAGACAGTCGCACAGATACGCAGTATTTT; CDR3 protein: CASIPVDSRTDTQYF
V gene: TRBV9; J gene: TRBJ1-5; D gene: TRBD1; CDR3 DNA: TGTGCCAGCAGCGTCAGGGGGGACATTGGGCAGCCCCAGCATTTT; CDR3 protein: CASSVRGDIGQPQHF
V gene: TRBV7-2; J gene: TRBJ2-7; D gene: TRBD1; CDR3 DNA: TGTGCCAGCAGCTTAGCCGGGACAGGCCTTAGCACCTACGAGCAGTACTTC; CDR3 protein: CASSLAGTGLSTYEQYF
V gene: TRBV10-3; J gene: TRBJ2-1; D gene: -; CDR3 DNA: TGTGCCATCAGGAAGGACCGGAACGAGCAGTTCTTC; CDR3 protein: CAIRKDRNEQFF
V gene: TRBV11-1; J gene: TRBJ1-2; D gene: TRBD1; CDR3 DNA: TGTGCCAGCAGCTTCACAGGGGCCCCTAATGGCTACACCTTC; CDR3 protein: CASSFTGAPNGYTF
V gene: TRBV10-3; J gene: TRBJ2-7; D gene: TRBD1; CDR3 DNA: TGTGCCATCAGTGAGTCGACAGGGGAAGGGGTCGAGCAGTACTTC; CDR3 protein: CAISESTGEGVEQYF
V gene: TRBV9; J gene: TRBJ2-1; D gene: TRBD2; CDR3 DNA: TGTGCCAGCAGCGTAAGCAGCGGGAGCTCCTACAATGAGCAGTTCTTC; CDR3 protein: CASSVSSGSSYNEQFF
V gene: TRBV5-1; J gene: TRBJ2-7; D gene: -; CDR3 DNA: TGCGCCAGCAGCTTTTATCGCGGGACGAGGACCTACGAGCAGTACTTC; CDR3 protein: CASSFYRGTRTYEQYF
V gene: TRBV7-2; J gene: TRBJ2-3; D gene: -; CDR3 DNA: TGTGCCAGCAGCCTGGACTACCTGGGGGATACGCAGTATTTT; CDR3 protein: CASSLDYLGDTQYF
V gene: TRBV18; J gene: TRBJ2-5; D gene: TRBD1; CDR3 DNA: TGTGCCAGCTCACCAGGACAGGGCGGAGAGACCCAGTACTTC; CDR3 protein: CASSPGQGGETQYF
V gene: TRBV30; J gene: TRBJ1-3; D gene: TRBD1; CDR3 DNA: TGTGCCTGGGACAGGGGAGCTGGAAACACCATATATTTT; CDR3 protein: CAWDRGAGNTIYF